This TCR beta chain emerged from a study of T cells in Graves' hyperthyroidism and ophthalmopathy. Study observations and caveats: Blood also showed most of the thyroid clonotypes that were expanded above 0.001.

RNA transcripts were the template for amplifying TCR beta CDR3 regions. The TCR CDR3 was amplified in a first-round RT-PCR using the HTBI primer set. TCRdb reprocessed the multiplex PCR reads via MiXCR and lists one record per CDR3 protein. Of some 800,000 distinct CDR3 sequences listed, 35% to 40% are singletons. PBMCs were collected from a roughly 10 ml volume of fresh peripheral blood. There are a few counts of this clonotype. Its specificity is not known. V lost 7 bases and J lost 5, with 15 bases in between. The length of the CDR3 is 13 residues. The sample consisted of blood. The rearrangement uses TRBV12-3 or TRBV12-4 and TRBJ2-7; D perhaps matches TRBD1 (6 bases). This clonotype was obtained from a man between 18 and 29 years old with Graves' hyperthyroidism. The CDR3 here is CASTFSTGNEQYF. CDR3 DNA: TGTGCCAGCACTTTTTCGACAGGAAACGAGCAGTACTTC.